This is a list of T cell receptor beta chains from one sample in a study of shared clonotypes between healthy human individuals. The assay was immunoSEQ multiplex PCR, and TCRdb's table has in-frame clones only and misses some. The sample has over a million clones, 96% seen once. The sample consisted of naive CD4+ T cells sorted from blood. The receptors were sampled from a man in his thirties or forties in good health. Both conserved end residues are part of each CDR3. D genes are given only for firm matches. Some rows have no size entry. The others give once, few or many, or a class for an expanded clone.

>TRBD1|-|TRBJ2-7|TRBV2
TGTGCCAGTTGGACAGGGCTTTCCGACGAGCAGTACTTC
CASWTGLSDEQYF
>-|-|TRBJ1-3|TRBV27
TGTGCCAGCAGACCACGATACTCTTTGAGCTCTGGAAACACCATATATTTT
CASRPRYSLSSGNTIYF
>TRBD2|-|TRBJ2-5|TRBV7-9
TGTGCCAGCAGCTTTCTCCTAGCGGGGGAAGAGACCCAGTACTTC
CASSFLLAGEETQYF
>-|-|TRBJ1-1|TRBV4-1
TGCGCCAGCAGCCAAGATTTCAGGGTGAACACTGAAGCTTTCTTT
CASSQDFRVNTEAFF
>-|-|TRBJ2-5|TRBV5-4
TGTGCCAGCAGCTTGGATTCACAAGAGACCCAGTACTTC
CASSLDSQETQYF
>TRBD1|-|TRBJ1-1|TRBV5-1
TGCGCCAGCAGCTTCACCTCCACAGGGGATGAAGCTTTCTTT
CASSFTSTGDEAFF
>-|few|TRBJ1-5|TRBV21-1
TGTGCCAGCAGCTATCACCAGCCCCAGCATTTT
CASSYHQPQHF
>TRBD2|-|TRBJ2-1|TRBV6-6
TGTGCCAGCAACCCGCTGGGACTAGCGGGGTTCAATGAGCAGTTCTTC
CASNPLGLAGFNEQFF
>TRBD2|-|TRBJ2-7|TRBV27
TGTGCCAGCAGATTAGCGGGAGTAGGCTACGAGCAGTACTTC
CASRLAGVGYEQYF
>TRBD2|-|TRBJ2-1|TRBV4-1
TGCGCCAGCAGCCAAGAGCGTACGGGACTAGCGGGAGGGGAGCAGTTCTTC
CASSQERTGLAGGEQFF
>-|-|TRBJ2-7|TRBV15
TGTGCCACCAGCAGTCCTGCACGAAGGGAGTACTTC
CATSSPARREYF
>TRBD2|-|TRBJ2-7|TRBV5-1
TGCGCCAGCAGCTTCGGACTAGCGGGAGCGGGGGACGAGCAGTACTTC
CASSFGLAGAGDEQYF
>TRBD2|-|TRBJ2-1|TRBV18
TGTGCCAGCTCACCATTCGAAACACGCGGGACTAGCGGGCCCCCTGGATACAATGAGCAGTTCTTC
CASSPFETRGTSGPPGYNEQFF
>-|-|TRBJ1-5|TRBV10-3
TGTGCCATCAGTGAGCCGGGGACCGGGAAGGATCAGCCCCAGCATTTT
CAISEPGTGKDQPQHF
>-|-|TRBJ1-3|TRBV11-2
TGTGCCAGCAGCTTAGTTCTACTCTCTGGAAACACCATATATTTT
CASSLVLLSGNTIYF
>-|-|TRBJ1-1|TRBV5-6
TGTGCCAGCAGCTTGGCCAGTCGCACTGAAGCTTTCTTT
CASSLASRTEAFF
>-|-|TRBJ2-7|TRBV7-9
TGTGCCAGCAGCCAACAGACTCCCTACGAGCAGTACTTC
CASSQQTPYEQYF
>-|-|TRBJ1-1|TRBV14
TGTGCCAGCAGCCAACTCCGGAAGAACACTGAAGCTTTCTTT
CASSQLRKNTEAFF
>TRBD2|-|TRBJ2-2|TRBV19
TGTGCCAGTAGTTTAGCGGGAGGAAGGGTCGGGGAGCTGTTTTTT
CASSLAGGRVGELFF